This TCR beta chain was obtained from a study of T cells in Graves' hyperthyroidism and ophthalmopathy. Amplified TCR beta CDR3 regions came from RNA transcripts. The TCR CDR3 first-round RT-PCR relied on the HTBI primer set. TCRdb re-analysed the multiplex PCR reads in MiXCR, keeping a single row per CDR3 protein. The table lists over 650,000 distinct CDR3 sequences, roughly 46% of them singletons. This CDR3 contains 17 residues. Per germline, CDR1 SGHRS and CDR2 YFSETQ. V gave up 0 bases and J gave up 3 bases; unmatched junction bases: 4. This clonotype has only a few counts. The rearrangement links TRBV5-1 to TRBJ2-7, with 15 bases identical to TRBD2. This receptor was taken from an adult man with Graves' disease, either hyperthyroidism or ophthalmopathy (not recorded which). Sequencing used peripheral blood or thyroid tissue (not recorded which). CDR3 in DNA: TGCGCCAGCAGCTTGGTGGGACTAGCGGGAGGATTCTACGAGCAGTACTTC. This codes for CASSLVGLAGGFYEQYF.